This T cell receptor (beta chain) is drawn from a study of T cells in tumors after PD-1 blockade. Germline V CDR1 and CDR2: MNHNY, SVGAGI (reference sequence). V was clipped by 6 bases and J by 1 base, with 9 bases between them. This CDR3 comprises 13 residues. TCRdb keeps only in-frame clones here, not all; method: immunoSEQ multiplex PCR. The repertoire holds several thousand clones, with about 68% as singletons. The starting material was tumor tissue, obtained after anti-PD-1 treatment. The chain recombines TRBV6-6 with TRBJ1-1, with D unclear. The receptor comes from a human donor with basal cell carcinoma. CDR3 in amino acids: CASRRFENTEAFF. In DNA form, the CDR3 reads TGTGCCAGCAGGCGATTTGAGAACACTGAAGCTTTCTTT.